A single sample is the source of the 12 T cell receptor beta chains below, sequenced in a study of blood T cell repertoires in COVID-19. Profiled with immunoSEQ multiplex PCR; TCRdb holds only in-frame clones, not every one. The table includes some 250,000 clones, around 89% detected once. The sample was PBMCs or T cells enriched from blood (not recorded which). These receptors originate from a middle-aged man who had recovered from COVID-19.

The rearrangement uses TRBV18 and TRBJ2-5; TRBD1 might be the D (5 bases). The CDR3 is made up of 16 amino acids. Germline V gives CDR1 KGHSH, CDR2 LQKENI. V was pared by 0 bases and J by 2 bases, with 13 bases between. The CDR3 region has the DNA TGTGCCAGCTCACCACCGCTTTTAGGGGCACAAGAGACCCAGTACTTC. This codes for CASSPPLLGAQETQYF.

The chain has TRBV6-4 and TRBJ2-3; 14 bases align to TRBD2. CDR3 length: 15 amino acids. Germline values: CDR1 MRHNA, CDR2 SNTAGT. The V and J ends lost 2 bases and 5 bases, in that order; junction bases with no gene match: 0. The CDR3 reads CASSDGTSGGDTQYF. The CDR3 DNA reads TGTGCCAGCAGTGACGGGACTAGCGGGGGAGATACGCAGTATTTT.

The chain joins TRBV2 to TRBJ2-5; TRBD2 matches at 8 bases. J lost 0 bases, V lost 11 bases, and 17 bases had no gene match. The CDR3 covers 17 residues. Germline V gene data show CDR1 as SNHLY and CDR2 as FYNNEI. This CDR3 is CARGRGSGDLYQETQYF. The CDR3, as DNA: TGTGCCCGGGGGCGGGGTAGCGGGGACTTGTACCAAGAGACCCAGTACTTC. Supplemented by reference TRBV2 and TRBJ2-5, the full variable domain reads EPEVTQTPSHQVTQMGQEVILRCVPISNHLYFYWYRQILGQKVEFLVSFYNNEISEKSEIFDDQFSVERPDGSNFTLKIRSTKLEDSAMYFCARGRGSGDLYQETQYFGPGTRLLVL.

V and J are TRBV10-3 and TRBJ1-1; possible D gene TRBD1, 5 bases. The CDR3 runs 14 residues. Germline V lookup: CDR1 ENHRY, CDR2 SYGVKD. V lost 2 bases and J 4 bases, leaving 11 bases between the germline ends. This CDR3 reads CAISEAGTGTEAFF. For the CDR3, the DNA is TGTGCCATCAGTGAGGCGGGGACGGGCACTGAAGCTTTCTTT.

This chain links TRBV19 with TRBJ2-7; 8 bases align to TRBD2. Germline V gene data show CDR1 as LNHDA and CDR2 as SQIVND (reference sequence). V lost 3 bases, J lost 4 bases, and 8 bases stayed unmatched. The CDR3 covers 15 residues. In DNA form, the CDR3 reads TGTGCCAGTAGTATCACGACTAGCGTGCATTACGAGCAGTACTTC. This translates into CASSITTSVHYEQYF.

The chain has TRBV28 and TRBJ2-7; 8 bases align to TRBD1. The V and J ends lost 2 bases and 3 bases, in that order; junction bases with no gene match: 3. The CDR3 runs 14 residues. Germline CDR1 MDHEN, CDR2 SYDVKM. The CDR3 protein is CASSLPGQGYEQYF. CDR3 DNA: TGTGCCAGCAGTTTACCCGGACAGGGCTACGAGCAGTACTTC. The full variable domain, rest sourced from reference TRBV28 and TRBJ2-7, is DVKVTQSSRYLVKRTGEKVFLECVQDMDHENMFWYRQDPGLGLRLIYFSYDVKMKEKGDIPEGYSVSREKKERFSLILESASTNQTSMYLCASSLPGQGYEQYFGPGTRLTVT.

This clone has just one count. The V and J genes are TRBV29-1 and TRBJ2-7, with 11 nucleotides matching TRBD2. The CDR3 has 12 amino acids. The ends lost 2 bases at V and 10 bases at J; junction bases unmatched: 4. Germline V gives CDR1 SQVTM, CDR2 ANQGSEA. This CDR3 reads CSVETSGSNQYF. The CDR3 bases are TGCAGCGTTGAAACTAGCGGGAGCAACCAGTACTTC.

There are a few counts of this clone. The rearrangement uses TRBV19 and TRBJ1-1; 8 nucleotides match TRBD1. The CDR3 consists of 15 residues. V shed 5 bases, J shed 4 bases, and the junction held 9 bases outside the gene matches. The germline V gene encodes CDR1 LNHDA and CDR2 SQIVND (reference sequence). CDR3 amino acids: CASSPPDRGFTEAFF. CDR3 DNA sequence: TGTGCCAGTAGTCCACCAGACAGGGGCTTCACTGAAGCTTTCTTT. Combining the CDR3 with reference TRBV19 and TRBJ1-1 gives the whole variable domain DGGITQSPKYLFRKEGQNVTLSCEQNLNHDAMYWYRQDPGQGLRLIYYSQIVNDFQKGDIAEGYSVSREKKESFPLTVTSAQKNPTAFYLCASSPPDRGFTEAFFGQGTRLTVV.

The V and J genes are TRBV29-1 and TRBJ1-4; 11 bases map to TRBD1. Germline loops: CDR1 SQVTM, CDR2 ANQGSEA. V dropped 7 bases and J dropped 0; count of bases not matched to a gene: 4. The CDR3 extends over 15 amino acids. CDR3 sequence: CSAKGQGATNEKLFF. As DNA, the CDR3 is TGCAGCGCCAAGGGACAGGGGGCAACTAATGAAAAACTGTTTTTT.

This sequence joins TRBV9 and TRBJ1-1; no reliable D call. Germline CDR1 is SGDLS and CDR2 is YYNGEE. The CDR3 loop spans 16 amino acids. Trimming took off 3 bases at V and 1 base at J, with 16 bases between the two ends. CDR3 loop: CASSGTLRGGNTEAFF. CDR3 nucleotide sequence: TGTGCCAGCAGCGGAACCCTACGTGGCGGGAACACTGAAGCTTTCTTT.

The chain is built from TRBV7-8 and TRBJ1-5; D gene uncertain. This CDR3 region has 12 residues. The V gene's germline CDR1 is SGHVS and CDR2 FQNEAQ. V was cut by 5 bases and J by 5 bases, with 7 bases left in between. This CDR3 reads CASSIPDQPQHF. Written as DNA, the CDR3 is TGTGCCAGCAGCATCCCTGATCAGCCCCAGCATTTT.

The V and J genes are TRBV29-1 and TRBJ1-2; the match to TRBD1 covers 10 bases. The germline CDR1 and CDR2 sequences are SQVTM and ANQGSEA. The length of the CDR3 is 12 residues. The V and J ends lost 7 bases and 4 bases, in that order; junction bases with no gene match: 3. For the CDR3, the DNA is TGCAGCGCCGGACAGGGGGTCTATGGCTACACCTTC. Protein product: CSAGQGVYGYTF. The variable domain in full, with the rest retrieved from reference TRBV29-1 and TRBJ1-2, is SAVISQKPSRDICQRGTSLTIQCQVDSQVTMMFWYRQQPGQSLTLIATANQGSEATYESGFVIDKFPISRPNLTFSTLTVSNMSPEDSSIYLCSAGQGVYGYTFGSGTRLTVV.